This is a list of T cell receptor beta chains from one sample in a study of T cells in localized non-small cell lung cancer. The protocol was immunoSEQ multiplex PCR, while the TCRdb copy is restricted to in-frame clones and leaves out a portion. The sample shows fewer than 35,000 clones, under 90% of them seen only once. The sequenced sample was peripheral blood, obtained before any cancer treatment. The receptors come from a man aged 35 to 69 with stage I lung adenocarcinoma. Each CDR3 is given with its conserved first and last residue. D genes are given only for firm matches. Size values are once, few and many counts, or a class for expanded clones, and some rows have none.

clone_size j_call v_call d_call cdr3_aa cdr3_nt
once TRBJ1-3 TRBV2 NA CASSENPPGNTIYF TGTGCCAGCAGTGAAAACCCCCCTGGAAACACCATATATTTT
NA TRBJ2-7 TRBV7-7 NA CASSLSYSLTYEQYF TGTGCCAGCAGCTTGTCCTACAGCCTCACCTACGAGCAGTACTTC
NA TRBJ2-5 TRBV5-4 NA CASKRDQETQYF TGTGCCAGCAAACGGGATCAAGAGACCCAGTACTTC
NA TRBJ2-2 TRBV15 TRBD1 CATSRTGTGYTGELFF TGTGCCACCAGCAGGACCGGGACAGGGTACACCGGGGAGCTGTTTTTT
NA TRBJ1-5 TRBV19 NA CASTISGKNQPQHF TGTGCCAGTACCATCTCGGGCAAGAATCAGCCCCAGCATTTT
NA TRBJ1-1 TRBV5-8 NA CASSLSGGGYTEAFF TGTGCCAGCAGCTTGAGTGGTGGGGGGTACACTGAAGCTTTCTTT
NA TRBJ1-5 TRBV6-6 NA CASSLLSQGTGQPQHF TGTGCCAGCAGTTTACTCAGTCAGGGGACGGGTCAGCCCCAGCATTTT
NA TRBJ1-5 TRBV9 NA CASSVGTATNQPQHF TGTGCCAGCAGCGTAGGGACAGCGACCAATCAGCCCCAGCATTTT
NA TRBJ1-5 TRBV10-1 NA CASSDHSGDQPQHF TGCGCCAGCAGTGATCACAGCGGAGATCAGCCCCAGCATTTT
NA TRBJ2-5 TRBV5-1 TRBD1 CASSLGTGEETQYF TGCGCCAGCAGCTTGGGTACAGGGGAAGAGACCCAGTACTTC
NA TRBJ2-3 TRBV30 NA CAWSNQGTDTQYF TGTGCCTGGAGTAATCAGGGCACAGATACGCAGTATTTT
NA TRBJ2-3 TRBV30 NA CAWSRQGTQYF TGTGCCTGGTCAAGGCAAGGTACGCAGTATTTT
once TRBJ2-4 TRBV29-1 NA CSVYRQVRSENIQYF TGCAGCGTTTACAGACAGGTTAGAAGCGAAAACATTCAGTACTTC
NA TRBJ2-7 TRBV5-1 NA CASSLALAYEQYF TGCGCCAGCAGCTTGGCCTTGGCCTACGAGCAGTACTTC
NA TRBJ2-5 TRBV4-1 NA CASSQAWTAKETQYF TGCGCCAGCAGCCAGGCCTGGACAGCGAAAGAGACCCAGTACTTC
NA TRBJ1-2 TRBV30 NA CAWSVRAHYGYTF TGTGCCTGGAGTGTGCGGGCCCACTATGGCTACACCTTC
NA TRBJ1-6 TRBV9 NA CASGSGAVSYNSPLHF TGTGCCAGCGGCAGCGGGGCGGTCTCCTATAATTCACCCCTCCACTTT
NA TRBJ1-1 TRBV5-6 NA CASGMGSTEAFF TGTGCCAGCGGTATGGGGAGTACTGAAGCTTTCTTT
NA TRBJ1-2 TRBV5-1 NA CASRTTDGPYGYTF TGCGCCAGCAGAACAACGGACGGTCCCTATGGCTACACCTTC
NA TRBJ1-6 TRBV9 TRBD1 CASSVGTGDRFRSPLHF TGTGCCAGCAGCGTAGGGACAGGGGATCGGTTCCGATCACCCCTCCACTTT
once TRBJ2-2 TRBV10-1 TRBD2 CASNPGGMNTGELFF TGCGCCAGCAATCCCGGGGGGATGAACACCGGGGAGCTGTTTTTT
NA TRBJ2-6 TRBV27 NA CASKRDNLNSGANVLTF TGTGCCAGCAAGAGAGACAACTTAAACTCTGGGGCCAACGTCCTGACTTTC
NA TRBJ1-1 TRBV21-1 NA CASRDKREAGTEAFF TGTGCCAGCAGGGACAAGAGGGAAGCAGGGACTGAAGCTTTCTTT
NA TRBJ1-5 TRBV10-3 NA CAISESSLLAGQPQHF TGTGCCATCAGTGAGTCCTCTTTGTTAGCTGGTCAGCCCCAGCATTTT
NA TRBJ1-6 TRBV25-1 NA CASRTQHGTSPLHF TGTGCCTCCCGGACGCAACACGGTACTTCACCCCTCCACTTT
NA TRBJ2-1 TRBV29-1 TRBD1 CSVGGTGDPGEQFF TGCAGCGTTGGAGGGACAGGGGATCCCGGTGAGCAGTTCTTC
NA TRBJ2-3 TRBV11-2 NA CASSSGGSGDTQYF TGTGCCAGCAGCTCTGGTGGGAGTGGAGATACGCAGTATTTT
NA TRBJ1-1 TRBV6-6 TRBD1 CASSYDTGGNEAFF TGTGCCAGCAGTTATGACACAGGGGGAAATGAAGCTTTCTTT
NA TRBJ2-7 TRBV6-6 TRBD1 CASSYSNRGSYEQYF TGTGCCAGCAGTTACTCGAACAGGGGGTCCTACGAGCAGTACTTC
NA TRBJ2-1 TRBV9 TRBD1 CASSSSRQGTYNEQFF TGTGCCAGCAGCTCCTCCCGACAGGGGACCTACAATGAGCAGTTCTTC
NA TRBJ2-3 TRBV5-6 TRBD2 CASSSFGGGPTDTQYF TGTGCCAGCAGCTCTTTCGGCGGGGGTCCCACAGATACGCAGTATTTT
NA TRBJ1-2 TRBV9 NA CASTDINYGYTF TGTGCCAGCACCGACATAAACTATGGCTACACCTTC
once TRBJ2-1 TRBV6-1 NA CASSEGRTFRRSEQFF TGTGCCAGCAGTGAAGGGAGGACATTTAGAAGGAGTGAGCAGTTCTTC
NA TRBJ2-7 TRBV7-2 NA CASSLVGDGWGEQYF TGTGCCAGCAGCTTAGTAGGCGACGGATGGGGCGAGCAGTACTTC
NA TRBJ2-5 TRBV4-2 TRBD2 CASSRPNSGEETQYF TGTGCCAGCAGCCGCCCTAATAGCGGGGAGGAGACCCAGTACTTC
NA TRBJ2-5 TRBV19 TRBD1 CASSKRDRDGLDF TGTGCCAGTAGTAAACGGGACAGGGACGGTTTAGACTTC
NA TRBJ1-1 TRBV29-1 NA CSVTLRGDTEAFF TGCAGCGTCACTTTAAGAGGGGACACTGAAGCTTTCTTT
once TRBJ2-3 TRBV10-2 TRBD1 CASSLQGARTDTQYF TGCGCCAGCAGTTTACAGGGGGCCCGCACAGATACGCAGTATTTT
NA TRBJ2-7 TRBV5-1 NA CASSLGVTDYEQYF TGCGCCAGCAGCTTGGGGGTAACCGATTACGAGCAGTACTTC
NA TRBJ1-1 TRBV18 NA CASSRETEAFF TGTGCCAGCTCACGGGAAACTGAAGCTTTCTTT
NA TRBJ1-1 TRBV19 NA CASSVRTEAFF TGTGCCAGTAGTGTCCGGACTGAAGCTTTCTTT
NA TRBJ1-2 TRBV6-1 NA CASSYRTSNYGYTF TGTGCCAGCAGCTACAGGACTTCTAACTATGGCTACACCTTC
NA TRBJ2-3 TRBV11-2 NA CASSLEGRSSTDTQYF TGTGCCAGCAGCTTAGAGGGCCGTTCTAGCACAGATACGCAGTATTTT
NA TRBJ2-3 TRBV30 TRBD2 CAWTLRGGGSDTQYF TGTGCCTGGACCCTACGTGGCGGGGGATCAGATACGCAGTATTTT
NA TRBJ2-3 TRBV18 TRBD2 CASSRLADTDTQYF TGTGCCAGCTCACGACTAGCGGACACAGATACGCAGTATTTT
NA TRBJ2-3 TRBV10-3 NA CAISATGPRSLTDTQYF TGTGCCATCAGTGCTACAGGGCCCAGATCGCTCACAGATACGCAGTATTTT
once TRBJ1-3 TRBV29-1 NA CSVVVGGQTNTIYF TGCAGCGTTGTCGTAGGGGGTCAAACGAACACCATATATTTT
NA TRBJ1-2 TRBV15 TRBD1 CATSRDGTGGNYGYTF TGTGCCACCAGCAGAGACGGGACAGGGGGTAACTATGGCTACACCTTC
NA TRBJ2-2 TRBV7-6 NA CASSLVGSGYTGELFF TGTGCCAGCAGCTTAGTAGGGAGCGGCTACACCGGGGAGCTGTTTTTT
NA TRBJ1-2 TRBV12-5 TRBD1 CASGFTGVRGYTF TGTGCTAGTGGTTTCACAGGGGTCAGGGGCTACACCTTC
NA TRBJ1-1 TRBV18 NA CASSPVTGTSTEAFF TGTGCCAGCTCACCAGTTACAGGGACGAGTACTGAAGCTTTCTTT
once TRBJ2-5 TRBV29-1 NA CSVEQGSGETQYF TGCAGCGTTGAACAGGGTTCGGGAGAGACCCAGTACTTC
NA TRBJ1-6 TRBV30 NA CAWRKVVNSPLHF TGTGCCTGGAGAAAGGTTGTTAATTCACCCCTCCACTTT
NA TRBJ1-3 TRBV6-6 NA CASSYGRTYSGNTIYF TGTGCCAGCAGTTACGGTAGGACCTACTCTGGAAACACCATATATTTT
NA TRBJ1-6 TRBV27 NA CASTLSRNSPLHF TGTGCCAGCACCCTTTCTCGAAATTCACCCCTCCACTTT
NA TRBJ2-1 TRBV5-1 NA CASSSNRVGNNEQFF TGCGCCAGCAGCTCGAACAGGGTCGGAAACAATGAGCAGTTCTTC